The clone carrying this T cell receptor beta chain was found a few times. Germline-derived CDR1 and CDR2 are MNHEY and SVGEGT. Trimming removed 4 bases from V and 5 bases from J; junction bases left unmatched: 14. The CDR3 is made up of 17 amino acids. In the original workflow: Amplification with reference gene primers provided the estimates of nucleated cell counts. Libraries were prepared by immunoSEQ multiplex PCR; TCRdb keeps only in-frame clonotypes and omits some of them. V and J calls and clone size are as listed in that table; D and trimming were resolved from the DNA. The sample lists around 220,000 clones, 75% to 90% seen once, with roughly 6% in the top ten. These data come from a study of blood T cell repertoires in COVID-19. About the study: Collection of acute and convalescent COVID-19 samples took place in the United States, Italy and Spain. PBMCs, B-cell-depleted T cells, or T cells provided the cDNA or gDNA that made up the material.

Clinical history as reported by participants underpinned cohort assignment. Sequenced material: PBMCs or T cells enriched from blood (not recorded which). The clonotype originates from a woman under 40 with acute COVID-19. The J gene is TRBJ2-5, the V gene TRBV6-2 or TRBV6-3, with 9 bases aligning to TRBD2. The CDR3 nucleotides are TGTGCCAGCAGTTCCCCGGTCAGCGGGAGGCCAGGGGAGACCCAGTACTTC. It yields the protein CASSSPVSGRPGETQYF.